The rows below give T cell receptor beta chains drawn from one sample of a study of T cell changes during pregnancy in multiple sclerosis. Sequencing used immunoSEQ multiplex PCR; TCRdb keeps in-frame clones, though not all of them. Among 35,000 to 45,000 clones listed, roughly 87% were seen once. Sequenced material: CD4+ T cells from peripheral blood mononuclear cells, taken after pregnancy. All receptors derive from a female donor in good health, enrolled as a control in a pregnancy study. Both conserved end residues are part of each CDR3. A D gene is named only where the DNA matches it firmly. Part of the rows lack a size; the others show once, few, many or a class for expanded clones.

cdr3_aa | cdr3_nt | v_call | d_call | clone_size | j_call
CASSLAGGRYNEQFF | TGTGCCAGCAGTTTAGCGGGAGGAAGGTACAATGAGCAGTTCTTC | TRBV28 | TRBD2 | . | TRBJ2-1
CASSPAAGFRGYTF | TGCGCCAGCAGCCCGGCCGCAGGGTTCCGCGGCTACACCTTC | TRBV5-1 | . | . | TRBJ1-2
CASSIFQGARNTEAFF | TGTGCCAGTAGTATATTTCAGGGGGCGAGGAACACTGAAGCTTTCTTT | TRBV19 | TRBD1 | . | TRBJ1-1
CASSLKVVEDTEAFF | TGTGCCAGCAGCTTAAAGGTGGTTGAGGACACTGAAGCTTTCTTT | TRBV7-9 | . | . | TRBJ1-1
CASRVYSDGEAPLHF | TGTGCCAGTAGAGTATATTCGGACGGGGAGGCACCCCTCCACTTT | TRBV19 | . | . | TRBJ1-6
CASTQGGNTEAFF | TGTGCCAGCACCCAAGGAGGGAACACTGAAGCTTTCTTT | TRBV6-1 | . | . | TRBJ1-1
CASSIRGENTEAFF | TGTGCCAGTAGTATCCGGGGGGAGAACACTGAAGCTTTCTTT | TRBV19 | . | . | TRBJ1-1
CASSIPGQHYEQYF | TGTGCCAGTAGTATTCCCGGACAGCACTACGAGCAGTACTTC | TRBV19 | . | . | TRBJ2-7
CASSQDSRAGGPGFADTQYF | TGTGCCAGCAGCCAAGACTCAAGGGCGGGGGGGCCTGGATTCGCAGATACGCAGTATTTT | TRBV4-2 | TRBD2 | . | TRBJ2-3
CASSLRQGGVGEKLFF | TGTGCCAGCAGCTTGAGACAGGGTGGGGTCGGGGAAAAACTGTTTTTT | TRBV5-6 | TRBD1 | . | TRBJ1-4
CASSLVPGGMDEQYF | TGTGCCAGCAGCTTAGTGCCAGGGGGAATGGACGAGCAGTACTTC | TRBV7-6 | TRBD1 | . | TRBJ2-7
CASSLDSRGGGYTF | TGTGCCAGCAGCTTAGATAGCCGGGGGGGTGGCTACACCTTC | TRBV7-8 | . | . | TRBJ1-2
CASSRDRVTEAFF | TGCGCCAGCAGCCGGGACAGGGTTACTGAAGCTTTCTTT | TRBV5-1 | TRBD1 | . | TRBJ1-1
CASNLGLREKLFF | TGCGCCAGCAATTTGGGGCTACGAGAAAAACTGTTTTTT | TRBV4-1 | . | . | TRBJ1-4
CASSREGTNYGYTF | TGTGCCAGCAGTCGGGAGGGCACTAACTATGGCTACACCTTC | TRBV2 | . | . | TRBJ1-2
CSVEDRQENYGYTF | TGCAGCGTTGAAGATAGACAGGAAAACTATGGCTACACCTTC | TRBV29-1 | . | . | TRBJ1-2
CASSDPTGPHTQYF | TGTGCCAGCAGCGACCCGACAGGGCCACATACGCAGTATTTT | TRBV5-4 | TRBD1 | once | TRBJ2-3
CASSEGVGGYEQYF | TGCGCCAGCAGTGAGGGCGTGGGGGGATACGAGCAGTACTTC | TRBV10-1 | . | once | TRBJ2-7
CASSNGGGNGEQYF | TGTGCTAGCAGCAATGGGGGGGGCAACGGGGAGCAGTACTTC | TRBV7-7 | . | . | TRBJ2-7
CAISEPSQGRLFVEQYF | TGTGCCATCAGTGAGCCTTCACAGGGGCGCTTATTCGTCGAGCAGTACTTC | TRBV10-3 | TRBD1 | . | TRBJ2-7
CASSARTGSYNEQFF | TGCGCCAGCAGCGCGCGGACAGGGTCCTACAATGAGCAGTTCTTC | TRBV10-1 | TRBD1 | . | TRBJ2-1
CASSMNQVTGSFF | TGTGCCAGTAGTATGAATCAGGTTACAGGGTCCTTCTTT | TRBV19 | . | . | TRBJ1-1
CASSNLGQASREAFF | TGTGCCAGCAGTAACCTAGGACAGGCCTCCCGCGAAGCTTTCTTT | TRBV2 | TRBD1 | . | TRBJ1-1
CASSLKQGNGYTF | TGTGCCAGCAGCCTAAAACAGGGAAATGGCTACACCTTC | TRBV7-2 | . | few | TRBJ1-2
CASREGTGSDDEQFF | TGTGCCAGCAGGGAGGGGACTGGTTCTGACGATGAGCAGTTCTTC | TRBV6-1 | . | . | TRBJ2-1
CASSVVPGQGFNEQFF | TGTGCCAGCAGCGTTGTTCCGGGACAGGGGTTTAATGAGCAGTTCTTC | TRBV2 | TRBD1 | . | TRBJ2-1
CARGTSGSQETQYF | TGTGCCAGAGGGACTAGCGGCTCCCAAGAGACCCAGTACTTC | TRBV2 | TRBD2 | once | TRBJ2-5
CASSQPRTGETSPLHF | TGCGCCAGCAGCCAACCAAGGACAGGGGAAACTTCACCCCTCCACTTT | TRBV4-1 | TRBD1 | few | TRBJ1-6
CASSPDRRSSGNTIYF | TGTGCCAGCAGCCCAGACCGACGGAGTTCTGGAAACACCATATATTTT | TRBV5-4 | . | . | TRBJ1-3
CASSPLRVGMDYGYTF | TGTGCCAGCAGCCCCCTACGTGTGGGCATGGACTATGGCTACACCTTC | TRBV5-6 | . | . | TRBJ1-2
CASSLETGVGTEAFF | TGTGCCAGCAGCCTCGAGACAGGGGTTGGGACTGAAGCTTTCTTT | TRBV6-5 | TRBD1 | . | TRBJ1-1
CASSLGFGAGVDEQYF | TGTGCCAGCAGCTTAGGCTTCGGCGCGGGAGTCGACGAGCAGTACTTC | TRBV7-3 | TRBD2 | . | TRBJ2-7
CAGSEGGEGEKLFF | TGTGCTGGTTCCGAAGGGGGCGAAGGGGAAAAACTGTTTTTT | TRBV5-6 | TRBD1 | . | TRBJ1-4
CASSLWAGALNEQFF | TGCGCCAGCAGCTTGTGGGCAGGGGCCCTCAATGAGCAGTTCTTC | TRBV5-1 | . | . | TRBJ2-1
CASSLAVAYEQYF | TGTGCCAGCAGCTTGGCAGTAGCGTACGAGCAGTACTTC | TRBV5-6 | . | . | TRBJ2-7
CASSRQGAWIDTEAFF | TGTGCCAGTAGTCGTCAGGGTGCTTGGATCGACACTGAAGCTTTCTTT | TRBV19 | . | . | TRBJ1-1
CASSGGQGAYNEQFF | TGTGCCAGCAGTGGGGGACAGGGGGCCTACAATGAGCAGTTCTTC | TRBV25-1 | TRBD1 | . | TRBJ2-1
CASSLGGGRPTEAFF | TGTGCCAGCAGCTTAGGGGGGGGGCGCCCGACTGAAGCTTTCTTT | TRBV11-2 | . | . | TRBJ1-1
CASSDWESGANVLTF | TGTGCCAGCAGTGATTGGGAGTCTGGGGCCAACGTCCTGACTTTC | TRBV2 | . | . | TRBJ2-6
CASSPQDLDRVVTEAFF | TGTGCCAGCAGTCCGCAGGACTTGGACAGGGTAGTCACTGAAGCTTTCTTT | TRBV27 | TRBD1 | . | TRBJ1-1